This T cell receptor (beta chain) was recovered during a study of naive and memory T cell subsets. V was shortened by 3 bases and J by 7 bases, with 13 bases between the two germline ends. CDR3 length: 13 residues. CDR1 SGHNT and CDR2 YENEEA come from the germline V gene. The beta constant-region primer was an equimolar mix of two oligonucleotides covering TRBC1 and TRBC2. The ligated cDNA underwent four PCR rounds using SP2 and nested alpha and beta constant-region primers. Via MiXCR, TCRdb re-called the UMI-ligation and nested PCR reads, giving one row per CDR3 protein. The sample lists 120,000 or so distinct CDR3 sequences; about 36% were seen once.

This chain joins TRBV11-3 and TRBJ2-7; D unclear. This sequence was found in a human donor in good health. The specimen sequenced was central memory CD4+ T cells from blood. The CDR3 sequence is CASSLVELAEQYF. CDR3 nucleotide sequence: TGTGCCAGCAGCTTGGTGGAACTGGCGGAGCAGTACTTC.